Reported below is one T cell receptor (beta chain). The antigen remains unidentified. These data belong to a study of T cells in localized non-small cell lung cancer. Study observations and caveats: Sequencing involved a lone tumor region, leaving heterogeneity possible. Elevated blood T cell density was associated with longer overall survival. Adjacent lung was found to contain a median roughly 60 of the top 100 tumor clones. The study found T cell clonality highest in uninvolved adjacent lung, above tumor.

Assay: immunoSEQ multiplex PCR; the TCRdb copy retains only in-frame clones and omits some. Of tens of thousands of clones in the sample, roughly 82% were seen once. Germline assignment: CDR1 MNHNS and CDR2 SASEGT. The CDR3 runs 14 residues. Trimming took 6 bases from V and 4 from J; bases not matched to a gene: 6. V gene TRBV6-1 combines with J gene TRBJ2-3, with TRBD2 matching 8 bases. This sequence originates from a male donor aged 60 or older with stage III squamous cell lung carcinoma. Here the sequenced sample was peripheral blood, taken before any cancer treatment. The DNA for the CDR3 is TGTGCCAGCAGACGACTAGCGAGAGCAGATACGCAGTATTTT. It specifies CASRRLARADTQYF.